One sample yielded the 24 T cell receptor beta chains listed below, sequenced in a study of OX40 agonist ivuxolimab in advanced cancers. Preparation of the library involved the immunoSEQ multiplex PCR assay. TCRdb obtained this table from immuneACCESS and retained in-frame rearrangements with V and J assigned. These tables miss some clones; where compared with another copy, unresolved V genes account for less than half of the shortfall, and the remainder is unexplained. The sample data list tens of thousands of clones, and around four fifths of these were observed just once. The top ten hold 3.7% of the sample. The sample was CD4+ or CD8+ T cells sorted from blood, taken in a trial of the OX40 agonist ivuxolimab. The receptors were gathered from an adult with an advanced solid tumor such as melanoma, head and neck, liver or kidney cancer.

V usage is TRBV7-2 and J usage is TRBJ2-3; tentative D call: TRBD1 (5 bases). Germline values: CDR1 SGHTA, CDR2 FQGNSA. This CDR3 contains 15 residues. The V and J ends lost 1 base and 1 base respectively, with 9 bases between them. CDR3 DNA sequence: TGTGCCAGCAGCTTAGGATCCAGGGGCACAGATACGCAGTATTTT. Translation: CASSLGSRGTDTQYF.

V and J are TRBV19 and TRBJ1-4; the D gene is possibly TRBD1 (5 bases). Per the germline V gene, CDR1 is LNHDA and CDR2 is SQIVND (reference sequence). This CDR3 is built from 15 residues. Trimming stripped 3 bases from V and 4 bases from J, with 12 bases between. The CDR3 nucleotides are TGTGCCAGTAGTATTCGGGACGGGAATAATGAAAAACTGTTTTTT. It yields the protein CASSIRDGNNEKLFF.

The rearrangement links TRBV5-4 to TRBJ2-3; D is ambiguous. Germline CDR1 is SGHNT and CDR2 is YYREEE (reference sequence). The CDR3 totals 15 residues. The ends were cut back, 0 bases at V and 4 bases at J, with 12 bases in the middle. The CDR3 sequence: CASSLGLGRADTQYF. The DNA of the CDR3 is TGTGCCAGCAGCTTGGGACTCGGTAGGGCAGATACGCAGTATTTT.

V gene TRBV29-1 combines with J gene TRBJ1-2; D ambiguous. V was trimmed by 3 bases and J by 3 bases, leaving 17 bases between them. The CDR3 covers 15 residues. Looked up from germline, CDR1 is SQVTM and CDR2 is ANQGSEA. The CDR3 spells CSVENRIRWDYGYTF. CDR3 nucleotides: TGCAGCGTTGAGAACAGAATCCGCTGGGACTATGGCTACACCTTC.

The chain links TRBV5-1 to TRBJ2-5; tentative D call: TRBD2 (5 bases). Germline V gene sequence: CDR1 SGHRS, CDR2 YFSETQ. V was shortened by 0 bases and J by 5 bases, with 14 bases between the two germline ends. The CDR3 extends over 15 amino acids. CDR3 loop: CASSLETGPGETQYF. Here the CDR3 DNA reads TGCGCCAGCAGCTTGGAGACTGGTCCGGGGGAGACCCAGTACTTC. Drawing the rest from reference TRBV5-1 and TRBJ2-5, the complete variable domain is KAGVTQTPRYLIKTRGQQVTLSCSPISGHRSVSWYQQTPGQGLQFLFEYFSETQRNKGNFPGRFSGRQFSNSRSEMNVSTLELGDSALYLCASSLETGPGETQYFGPGTRLLVL.

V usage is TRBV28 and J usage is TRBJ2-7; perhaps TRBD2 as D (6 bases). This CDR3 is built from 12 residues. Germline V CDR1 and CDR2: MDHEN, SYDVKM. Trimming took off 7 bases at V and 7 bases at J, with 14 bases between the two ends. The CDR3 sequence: CASTGRLVEQYF. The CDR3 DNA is TGTGCCAGCACCGGAAGACTAGTAGAGCAGTACTTC. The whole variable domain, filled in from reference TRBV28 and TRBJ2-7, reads DVKVTQSSRYLVKRTGEKVFLECVQDMDHENMFWYRQDPGLGLRLIYFSYDVKMKEKGDIPEGYSVSREKKERFSLILESASTNQTSMYLCASTGRLVEQYFGPGTRLTVT.

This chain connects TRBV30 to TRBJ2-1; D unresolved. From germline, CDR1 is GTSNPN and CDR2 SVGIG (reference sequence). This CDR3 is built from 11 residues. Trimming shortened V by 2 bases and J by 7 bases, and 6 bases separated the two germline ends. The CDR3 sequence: CAWSQTNEQFF. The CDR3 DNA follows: TGTGCCTGGAGTCAGACTAATGAGCAGTTCTTC. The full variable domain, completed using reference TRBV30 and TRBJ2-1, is SQTIHQWPATLVQPVGSPLSLECTVEGTSNPNLYWYRQAAGRGLQLLFYSVGIGQISSEVPQNLSASRPQDRQFILSSKKLLLSDSGFYLCAWSQTNEQFFGPGTRLTVL.

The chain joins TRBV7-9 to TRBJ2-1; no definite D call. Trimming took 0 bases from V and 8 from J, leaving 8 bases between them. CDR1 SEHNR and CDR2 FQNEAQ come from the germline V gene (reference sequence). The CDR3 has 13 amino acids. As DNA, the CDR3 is TGTGCCAGCAGCTTAGCGGCCGGGTATGAGCAGTTCTTC. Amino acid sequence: CASSLAAGYEQFF.

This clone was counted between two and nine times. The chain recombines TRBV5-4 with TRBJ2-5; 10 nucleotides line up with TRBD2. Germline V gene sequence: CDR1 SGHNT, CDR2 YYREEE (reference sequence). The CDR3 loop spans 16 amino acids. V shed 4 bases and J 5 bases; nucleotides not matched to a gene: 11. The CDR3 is CASSLGASGSGETQYF. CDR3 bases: TGTGCCAGCAGCCTGGGCGCTAGCGGGAGTGGGGAGACCCAGTACTTC.

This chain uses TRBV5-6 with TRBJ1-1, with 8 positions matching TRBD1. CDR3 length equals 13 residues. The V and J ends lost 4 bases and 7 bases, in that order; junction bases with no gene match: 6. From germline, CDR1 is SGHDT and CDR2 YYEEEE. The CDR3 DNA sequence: TGTGCCAGCAGCCCGGGGACAGGAGTTGAAGCTTTCTTT. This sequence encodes CASSPGTGVEAFF.

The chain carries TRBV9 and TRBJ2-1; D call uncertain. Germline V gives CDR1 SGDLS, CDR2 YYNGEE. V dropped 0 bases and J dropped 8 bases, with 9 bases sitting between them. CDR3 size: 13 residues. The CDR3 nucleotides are TGTGCCAGCAGCGTAGGGGTAGGGTATGAGCAGTTCTTC. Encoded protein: CASSVGVGYEQFF.

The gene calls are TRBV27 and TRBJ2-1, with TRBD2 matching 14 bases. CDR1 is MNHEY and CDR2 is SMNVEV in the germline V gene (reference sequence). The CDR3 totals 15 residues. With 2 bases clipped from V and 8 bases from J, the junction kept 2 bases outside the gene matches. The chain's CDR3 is CASSLGTSGSDEQFF. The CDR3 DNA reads TGTGCCAGCAGTTTAGGGACTAGCGGGAGCGATGAGCAGTTCTTC.

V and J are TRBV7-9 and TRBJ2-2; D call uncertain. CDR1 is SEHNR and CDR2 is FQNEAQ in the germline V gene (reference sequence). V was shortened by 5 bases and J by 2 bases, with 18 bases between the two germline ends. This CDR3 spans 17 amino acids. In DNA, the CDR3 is TGTGCCAGCAGCACCCCTTTGAGGACCTCAAACACCGGGGAGCTGTTTTTT. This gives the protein CASSTPLRTSNTGELFF.

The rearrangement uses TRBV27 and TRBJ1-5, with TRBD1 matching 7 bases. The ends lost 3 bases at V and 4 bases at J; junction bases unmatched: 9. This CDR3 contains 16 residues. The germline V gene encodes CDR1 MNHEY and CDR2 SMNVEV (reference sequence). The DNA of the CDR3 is TGTGCCAGCAGTTTTTGGTCAGGGGGAAAAAATCAGCCCCAGCATTTT. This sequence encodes CASSFWSGGKNQPQHF.

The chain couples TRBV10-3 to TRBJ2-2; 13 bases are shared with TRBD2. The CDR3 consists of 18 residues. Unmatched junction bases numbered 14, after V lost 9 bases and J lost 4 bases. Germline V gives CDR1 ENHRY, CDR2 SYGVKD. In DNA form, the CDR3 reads TGTGCCATACCCTATCCCGGGACTAGCGGGATTGGCACCGGGGAGCTGTTTTTT. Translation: CAIPYPGTSGIGTGELFF.

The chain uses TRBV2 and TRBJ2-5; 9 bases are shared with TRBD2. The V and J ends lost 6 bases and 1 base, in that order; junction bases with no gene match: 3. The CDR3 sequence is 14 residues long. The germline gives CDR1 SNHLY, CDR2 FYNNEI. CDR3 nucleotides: TGTGCCAGCAGCGCGACTAGCGGCCAAGAGACCCAGTACTTC. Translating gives CASSATSGQETQYF. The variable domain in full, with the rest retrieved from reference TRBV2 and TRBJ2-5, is EPEVTQTPSHQVTQMGQEVILRCVPISNHLYFYWYRQILGQKVEFLVSFYNNEISEKSEIFDDQFSVERPDGSNFTLKIRSTKLEDSAMYFCASSATSGQETQYFGPGTRLLVL.

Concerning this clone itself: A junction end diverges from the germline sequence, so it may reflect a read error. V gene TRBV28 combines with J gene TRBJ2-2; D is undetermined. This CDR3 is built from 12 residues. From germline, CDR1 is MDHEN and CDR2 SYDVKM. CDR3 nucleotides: TGTGCCAGCAGTCGGAACATCGGGGAGCTGTTTTTT. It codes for CASSRNIGELFF. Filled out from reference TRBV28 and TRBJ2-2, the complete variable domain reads DVKVTQSSRYLVKRTGEKVFLECVQDMDHENMFWYRQDPGLGLRLIYFSYDVKMKEKGDIPEGYSVSREKKERFSLILESASTNQTSMYLCASSRNIGELFFGEGSRLTVL.

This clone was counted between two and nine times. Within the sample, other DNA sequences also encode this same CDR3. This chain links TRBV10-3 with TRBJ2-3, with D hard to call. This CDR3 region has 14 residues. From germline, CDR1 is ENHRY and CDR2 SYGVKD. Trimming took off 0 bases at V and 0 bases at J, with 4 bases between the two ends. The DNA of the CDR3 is TGTGCCATCAGTGAGTCGGGCAGCACAGATACGCAGTATTTT. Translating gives CAISESGSTDTQYF.

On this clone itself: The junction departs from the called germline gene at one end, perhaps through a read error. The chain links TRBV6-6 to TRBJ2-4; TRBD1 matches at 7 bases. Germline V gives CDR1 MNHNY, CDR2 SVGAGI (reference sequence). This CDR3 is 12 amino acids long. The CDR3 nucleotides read TGTGCCAGCAGTTACTCCGACAGGGAATGGGACTTC. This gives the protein CASSYSDREWDF.

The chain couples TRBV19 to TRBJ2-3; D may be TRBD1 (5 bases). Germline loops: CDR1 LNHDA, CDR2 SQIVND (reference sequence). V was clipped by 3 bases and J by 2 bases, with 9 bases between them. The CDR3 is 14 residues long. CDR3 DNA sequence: TGTGCCAGTAGTATCCCAGGGCTCACAGATACGCAGTATTTT. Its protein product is CASSIPGLTDTQYF.

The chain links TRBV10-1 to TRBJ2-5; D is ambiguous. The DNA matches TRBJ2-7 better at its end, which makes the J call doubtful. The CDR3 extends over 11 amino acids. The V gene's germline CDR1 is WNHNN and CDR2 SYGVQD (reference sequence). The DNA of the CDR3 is TGCGCCACCGGAGATTCCTACGAGCAGTACTTC. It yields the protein CATGDSYEQYF.

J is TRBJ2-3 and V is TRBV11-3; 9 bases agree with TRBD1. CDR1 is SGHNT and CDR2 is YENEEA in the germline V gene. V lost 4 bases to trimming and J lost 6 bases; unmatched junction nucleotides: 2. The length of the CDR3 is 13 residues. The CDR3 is CASSSGQGDTQYF. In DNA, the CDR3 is TGTGCCAGCAGCTCGGGACAGGGCGATACGCAGTATTTT.

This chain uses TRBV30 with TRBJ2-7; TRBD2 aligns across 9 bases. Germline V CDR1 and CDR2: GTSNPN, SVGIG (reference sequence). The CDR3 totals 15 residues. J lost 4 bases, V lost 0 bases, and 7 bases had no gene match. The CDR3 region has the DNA TGTGCCTGGAGTGTAGGAGGTAGCGGGAGTTACGAGCAGTACTTC. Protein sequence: CAWSVGGSGSYEQYF.

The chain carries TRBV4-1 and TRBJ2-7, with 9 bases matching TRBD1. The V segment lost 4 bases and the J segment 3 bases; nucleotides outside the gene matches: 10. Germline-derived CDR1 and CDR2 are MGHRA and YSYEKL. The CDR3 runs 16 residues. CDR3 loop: CASSPQTGTGYYEQYF. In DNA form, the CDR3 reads TGCGCCAGCAGCCCCCAGACGGGGACAGGGTACTACGAGCAGTACTTC.